The present TCR beta chain was sequenced within a study of blood T cells in healthy people across ages. Germline assignment: CDR1 MNHEY and CDR2 SVGEGT. Trimming cost V 3 bases and J 1 base, with 6 bases left between them. This CDR3 comprises 13 residues. With a J-beta primer mix and a sample-barcoded 5' primer, a second PCR ran roughly 6 to 11 cycles. TCRdb itself ran the 5' RACE reads through MiXCR, one entry per CDR3 protein. The profile shows fewer than 950,000 distinct CDR3 sequences, 36% of them singletons. This clonotype was detected ten times or more. The sequenced sample was blood. The receptor's source is a man aged 18 to 30 in good health. The V and J genes are TRBV6-2 or TRBV6-3 and TRBJ2-5; D ambiguous. The CDR3 DNA is TGTGCCAGCAGTTATGAATCCCAAGAGACCCAGTACTTC. The encoded protein is CASSYESQETQYF.